A single sample gave rise to the 15 T cell receptor beta chains below, sequenced in a study of T cell repertoires in aging, cancer and after chemotherapy. Peripheral blood genomic DNA, not sorted cells or RNA, was the template. TRB rearrangements spanning V, D and J were amplified using mixed TRB-A/B primers. TCRdb fed the multiplex PCR reads into MiXCR, producing one record per CDR3 protein. The table has around 2,000 distinct CDR3 sequences, about 24% seen once. The source material was blood. These receptors came from a human donor with a solid tumor.

The J gene is TRBJ1-2, the V gene TRBV5-1; D not certain. V lost 4 bases to trimming and J lost 0 bases, with 7 bases between them. Looked up from germline, CDR1 is SGHRS and CDR2 is YFSETQ. The CDR3 covers 13 residues. For the CDR3, the DNA is TGCGCCAGCAGCCCGGGCTCTAACTATGGCTACACCTTC. Residues: CASSPGSNYGYTF.

A few counts support this clonotype. This sequence joins TRBV7-6 and TRBJ1-1, with 7 bases matching TRBD1. Germline trimming cut 5 bases from V and 3 bases from J; bases unmatched to any gene: 12. This CDR3 has 16 amino acids. The germline V gene encodes CDR1 SGHVS and CDR2 FNYEAQ. The CDR3 loop is CASSPEVTGAYTEAFF. The CDR3 DNA reads as TGTGCCAGCAGCCCCGAGGTCACAGGGGCCTACACTGAAGCTTTCTTT.

This clonotype is categorized as large (0.1 to 1%). This sequence joins TRBV6-4 and TRBJ1-2; 10 bases are shared with TRBD1. Looked up from germline, CDR1 is MRHNA and CDR2 is SNTAGT. The CDR3 is made up of 14 amino acids. V shed 5 bases and J 6 bases; nucleotides not matched to a gene: 6. The DNA for the CDR3 is TGTGCCAGCAGTCCCGGGACAGGGGCGAATGGCTACACCTTC. It codes for CASSPGTGANGYTF.

This rearrangement joins TRBV6-2 or TRBV6-3 to TRBJ2-2; a weak D match, TRBD1 (5 bases). In germline, CDR1 is MNHEY, CDR2 SVGEGT. There are 16 residues in the CDR3. V was shortened by 6 bases and J by 4 bases, with 18 bases between the two germline ends. DNA of the CDR3: TGTGCCAGCAGCCATGGGGCAGGATGGGGCACCGGGGAGCTGTTTTTT. The encoded protein is CASSHGAGWGTGELFF.

The genes are TRBV5-3 and TRBJ2-1; 8 bases line up with TRBD2. TRBV5-3 is given ORF status, its function remaining uncertain. The CDR3 loop spans 15 amino acids. V lost 5 bases and J lost 6; bases outside the gene matches: 10. DNA of the CDR3: TGTGCCAGAAGGGTACCGGGGGGGCCGGGCAATGAGCAGTTCTTC. Its protein is CARRVPGGPGNEQFF.

A few counts support this clonotype. The chain combines TRBV7-2 with TRBJ2-7, with 7 positions matching TRBD2. Germline V gives CDR1 SGHTA, CDR2 FQGNSA. The V segment lost 6 bases and the J segment 3 bases; nucleotides outside the gene matches: 8. The CDR3 is 14 residues long. The CDR3 region has the DNA TGTGCCAGCAGTCACCGCGGGGGAAACTACGAGCAGTACTTC. It encodes CASSHRGGNYEQYF.

This clonotype was observed a few times. One end of the junction fails to match germline, which may point to a read error. The chain carries TRBV7-7 and TRBJ2-2; no definite D call. The CDR3 contains 14 residues. Germline lookup yields CDR1 SSHAT and CDR2 FNYEAQ (reference sequence). The CDR3 DNA reads as TGTGCCAGCAGTTTAGACGGGAACACCGGGGAGCTGTTTTTT. Translated, it gives CASSLDGNTGELFF.

The chain employs TRBV2 and TRBJ1-4; D uncertain. Trimming cost V 4 bases and J 0 bases, with 15 bases left between them. This CDR3 has 17 amino acids. The germline V gene has CDR1 SNHLY and CDR2 FYNNEI. As DNA, the CDR3 is TGTGCCAGCAGTGTTGTTTCGGGGTCTGCAACTAATGAAAAACTGTTTTTT. Amino acid sequence: CASSVVSGSATNEKLFF.

Concerning this clonotype: A much larger clone lies a single base off, so this may be a read error. This likely comes from a read error, as the CDR3 has no conserved phenylalanine or tryptophan at its end. This chain uses TRBV5-5 with TRBJ2-7; D gene uncertain. The CDR3 is 14 amino acids. Germline V gene sequence: CDR1 SGHKS, CDR2 YYEKEE (reference sequence). V lost 0 bases to trimming and J lost 3 bases, with 10 bases between them. The CDR3 reads CASSLARGNYEQYS. The CDR3, as DNA: TGTGCCAGCAGCTTGGCTCGAGGTAACTACGAGCAGTACTCC.

Sample share makes this clonotype medium-sized. The J gene is TRBJ1-1, the V gene TRBV20-1, with D perhaps matching TRBD1 (6 bases). CDR1 is DFQATT and CDR2 is SNEGSKA in the germline V gene (reference sequence). Trimming removed 1 base from V and 11 bases from J, with 14 bases in between. This CDR3 is built from 12 residues. CDR3 bases: TGCAGTGCTAGAGTCATGACAGGTAGGGCTTTCTTT. The encoded protein is CSARVMTGRAFF.

The chain is built from TRBV7-2 and TRBJ2-5; D possibly corresponds to TRBD1 (6 bases). Germline lookup yields CDR1 SGHTA and CDR2 FQGNSA. This CDR3 comprises 14 residues. V was trimmed by 5 bases and J by 5 bases, leaving 15 bases between them. CDR3: CASSHTFTGETQYF. The CDR3 DNA follows: TGTGCCAGCAGCCATACCTTTACAGGGGAGACCCAGTACTTC.

The gene calls are TRBV9 and TRBJ2-2; D not certain. The CDR3 is 15 residues long. V shed 0 bases and J shed 4 bases, with 10 bases lying between them. Germline V lookup: CDR1 SGDLS, CDR2 YYNGEE. The CDR3, as DNA: TGTGCCAGCAGCGTAGCCGCGATACCCACCGGGGAGCTGTTTTTT. Translating gives CASSVAAIPTGELFF.

There are a few counts of this clonotype. This chain connects TRBV20-1 to TRBJ2-2, with TRBD2 matching over 7 bases. The J segment lost 0 bases and the V segment lost 6 bases, leaving 4 bases of the junction unmatched. This CDR3 contains 14 residues. Germline CDR1 and CDR2: DFQATT and SNEGSKA (reference sequence). The CDR3 nucleotides are TGCAGTGCCCCGCTAGCGGCGAACACCGGGGAGCTGTTTTTT. Encoded protein: CSAPLAANTGELFF.

By sample fraction, this clonotype is medium-sized. The gene calls are TRBV27 and TRBJ1-2, with D unresolved. Germline-derived CDR1 and CDR2 are MNHEY and SMNVEV (reference sequence). V was cut by 4 bases and J by 5 bases, with 14 bases left in between. The CDR3 runs to 14 residues. The CDR3, as DNA: TGTGCCAGCAGTTCCACTGGGTTTAGGTATGGCTACACCTTC. It is translated as CASSSTGFRYGYTF.

Relative to its sample, this clonotype is medium-sized. This sequence joins TRBV7-2 and TRBJ2-1; D uncertain. Between the trimmed V and J ends, which lost 5 bases and 3 bases, there was a span of 8 bases. Germline CDR1 and CDR2: SGHTA and FQGNSA. This CDR3 has 13 residues. CDR3 residues: CASSQAIYNEQFF. DNA of the CDR3: TGTGCCAGCAGCCAGGCGATCTACAATGAGCAGTTCTTC.